The present T cell receptor beta chain was sequenced within a study of regulatory T cells in long-lasting Graves disease. Points from the study as a whole: Among persistent patients, a larger number of public clonotypes were shared (over 2,500) than among newly diagnosed patients (more than 850).

Concerning this clonotype: Its matching antigen is unknown. Just one base apart from a much larger clone, this may be a read error.

The CDR3 loop spans 15 amino acids. Germline trimming cut 5 bases from V and 2 bases from J; bases unmatched to any gene: 3. The germline gives CDR1 MNHEY, CDR2 SVGEGT. Time point defined: newly diagnosed GD, antithyroid drugs for less than 3 months. PBMC-extracted RNA yielded the TCR library. Roughly 9.2 milliliters of peripheral blood were drawn into EDTA tubes. The TCR beta library used iRepertoire HTBI primers with Arm-PCR amplification of CDR3. TCRdb redid the calling of the multiplex PCR reads with MiXCR, one entry per CDR3 protein. The sample has about 540,000 distinct CDR3 sequences, roughly 12% seen once; the top ten hold roughly a tenth. These records were also assigned to another study, of T cells in Graves' hyperthyroidism and ophthalmopathy. That work states: Graves' hyperthyroidism showing no ophthalmopathy progression within 18 months was considered stable.

The specimen comprised peripheral blood mononuclear cells (PBMCs), sampled at new diagnosis, from a patient treated with antithyroid drugs. The clonotype was recovered from a young man with Graves disease. The V gene is TRBV6-2 or TRBV6-3, the J gene TRBJ2-7; 13 bases fit TRBD2. CDR3: CASSEGLAGPYEQYF. The CDR3, as DNA: TGTGCCAGCAGTGAGGGACTAGCGGGACCCTACGAGCAGTACTTC.